The sequence of this T cell receptor (beta chain) was determined in a study of cytomegalovirus exposure and HLA in healthy donors. Regarding the study as a whole: Analyses of presence/absence relied on an assumption of roughly uniform sequencing depth across donors.

A word on this clone: Its matching antigen is unknown. This sample includes further DNA sequences coding for the same CDR3.

The primer mix had 60 Vbeta and 13 Jbeta primers. TCRdb keeps only in-frame clones here, not all; method: immunoSEQ multiplex PCR. This sample contains approximately 190,000 clones. Germline CDR1 is MNHNY and CDR2 is SVGAGI (reference sequence). V lost 5 bases, J lost 2 bases, and 7 bases lay in between. The CDR3 totals 12 residues. Sequences were obtained from PBMCs. The rearrangement uses TRBV6-6 and TRBJ2-7; a weak D match, TRBD1 (6 bases). This receptor was identified in a man aged 25-40 years in good health and CMV-seronegative. The CDR3 is CASSPGAYEQYF. The CDR3 DNA is TGTGCCAGCAGTCCAGGGGCCTACGAGCAGTACTTC.